These T cell receptor beta chains were read from a single sample in a study of T-cell memory formation after mild COVID-19. TCRdb analysed the 5' RACE reads with MiXCR anew, one entry per CDR3 protein. Of around 36,000 distinct CDR3 sequences in the sample, roughly 11% were seen once. The sequenced material came from PBMCs or a T cell subset sorted from them (not recorded which). All receptors come from a man aged 18 to 29 who had mild COVID-19 (a few samples of this study predate the infection). Cell type and time point are not known. Each CDR3 is given with its conserved first and last residue. The D gene is left open where the match is weak. Size is stated for part of the rows, as once, few or many counts, or as a class when the clone is expanded.

>TRBJ2-3|TRBV20-1|TRBD2|-
TGCAGTGCTTCTCTAGCGGGAGGCGATACGCAGTATTTT
CSASLAGGDTQYF
>TRBJ2-1|TRBV11-3|-|many
TGTGCCAGCAGCCCCTCCGGGTGGAATGAGCAGTTCTTC
CASSPSGWNEQFF
>TRBJ1-1|TRBV4-2|-|few
TGTGCCAGCAGCCACCTAGACAGAAACACTGAAGCTTTCTTT
CASSHLDRNTEAFF
>TRBJ2-7|TRBV6-2/TRBV6-3|-|many
TGTGCCAGCAGTACGCTCACAGGGTTCTACGAGCAGTACTTC
CASSTLTGFYEQYF
>TRBJ2-1|TRBV11-3|-|-
TGTGCCAGCAGCTTGTGGGGGAACGATGAGCAGTTCTTC
CASSLWGNDEQFF
>TRBJ2-2|TRBV4-2|-|-
TGTGCCAGGTTGACAGGGAACACCGGGGAGCTGTTTTTT
CARLTGNTGELFF
>TRBJ2-5|TRBV7-2|-|many
TGTGCCAGCAGCTTATCCCTGGGGACCCAGTACTTC
CASSLSLGTQYF
>TRBJ2-1|TRBV7-6|TRBD1|many
TGTGCCAGCAGCTTGACAGGGGGCAATGAGCAGTTCTTC
CASSLTGGNEQFF
>TRBJ1-2|TRBV7-2|-|many
TGTGCCAGCAGCCCCAGACAGCCTACTTCCGGCTACACCTTC
CASSPRQPTSGYTF
>TRBJ2-5|TRBV24-1|-|many
TGTGCCACCAGTGATCCCAGGGGCTCTTCGGAGACCCAGTACTTC
CATSDPRGSSETQYF
>TRBJ2-4|TRBV3-2|-|many
TGTGCCAGCAGCCAAGTCCGGGACAGGGCGAACATTCAGTACTTC
CASSQVRDRANIQYF
>TRBJ2-2|TRBV24-1|TRBD1|many
TGTGCCACCAGTGACCAGGACAGGGAAGGGTCCGGGGAGCTGTTTTTT
CATSDQDREGSGELFF
>TRBJ2-7|TRBV19|TRBD1|many
TGTGCCAGTAGTAGACAGGGGATAACCTACGAGCAGTACTTC
CASSRQGITYEQYF
>TRBJ2-3|TRBV28|-|many
TGTGCTTCGGCGGGCCCCGCCCCAGATACGCAGTATTTT
CASAGPAPDTQYF
>TRBJ1-1|TRBV7-2|-|few
TGTGCCAGCAGCTTAGTTCATGGGGCGAACACTGAAGCTTTCTTT
CASSLVHGANTEAFF
>TRBJ2-3|TRBV7-9|TRBD1|many
TGTGCCAGCAGCTTACTGTACAGGGGTGCAGATACGCAGTATTTT
CASSLLYRGADTQYF
>TRBJ2-3|TRBV6-6|-|many
TGTGCCAGCACGCCTCGTGTGCCCCCAGATACGCAGTATTTT
CASTPRVPPDTQYF
>TRBJ1-5|TRBV25-1|-|many
TGTGCCAGCTCCAATGGTGGGGTTAGCAATCAGCCCCAGCATTTT
CASSNGGVSNQPQHF
>TRBJ2-3|TRBV7-8|-|many
TGTGCCAGCAGCTTAGCAGGGACGGAGAGGCCTCAGTATTTT
CASSLAGTERPQYF
>TRBJ2-6|TRBV5-1|-|many
TGCGCCAGCAGCTTGGTTCCGGGGGATGGGGCCAACGTCCTGACTTTC
CASSLVPGDGANVLTF
>TRBJ1-1|TRBV9|TRBD1|many
TGTGCCAGCAACTCCGGGACAGGGGGCTGGTTTAACACTGAAGCTTTCTTT
CASNSGTGGWFNTEAFF
>TRBJ1-2|TRBV7-9|-|many
TGTGCCAGTCAAATGACAGGAACAGCTGGCTACACCTTC
CASQMTGTAGYTF
>TRBJ2-7|TRBV10-3|TRBD1|many
TGTGCCATCAGTGAGTACAGGACAGGGCGTTCCTACGAGCAGTACTTC
CAISEYRTGRSYEQYF
>TRBJ2-5|TRBV27|-|many
TGTGCCAGCAGTCAATGGGGGTACCAAGAGACCCAGTACTTC
CASSQWGYQETQYF
>TRBJ2-2|TRBV27|-|-
TGTGCCAGCAGTTTCTCCCTGGGGGGGGAGCTGTTTTTT
CASSFSLGGELFF
>TRBJ1-5|TRBV6-6|TRBD1|many
TGTGCCAGCAGGTCCGGGACAGACAATCAGCCCCAGCATTTT
CASRSGTDNQPQHF
>TRBJ1-1|TRBV20-1|TRBD1|many
TGCAGTGCTCACAGGGGAATCAACACTGAAGCTTTCTTT
CSAHRGINTEAFF
>TRBJ2-2|TRBV7-2|-|few
TGTGCCAGCAGCCTCAACTCCGGGGAGCTGTTTTTT
CASSLNSGELFF
>TRBJ1-3|TRBV29-1|-|many
TGCAGCGTCAGGGCGATCTCTGGAAACACCATATATTTT
CSVRAISGNTIYF
>TRBJ1-2|TRBV5-5|-|many
TGTGCCAGCAGCTTGGTGGACAGATATGGCTACACCTTC
CASSLVDRYGYTF
>TRBJ1-3|TRBV11-2|TRBD1|-
TGTGCCAGCAGCCCCTGGACAGGGGACACCATATATTTT
CASSPWTGDTIYF
>TRBJ2-7|TRBV5-1|TRBD1|few
TGCGCCAGCAGCCCCACGACAGGGGGCGAGGAGCAGTACTTC
CASSPTTGGEEQYF
>TRBJ2-3|TRBV5-1|-|many
TGCGCCAGCAGCCCCTTTGCCAGGATCACAGATACGCAGTATTTT
CASSPFARITDTQYF
>TRBJ2-3|TRBV11-2|-|many
TGTGCCAGCAGCCCCTACGGCACAGATACGCAGTATTTT
CASSPYGTDTQYF
>TRBJ1-1|TRBV10-3|-|many
TGTGCCATCAGTGAGTCAGGGGGCACTGAAGCTTTCTTT
CAISESGGTEAFF
>TRBJ2-3|TRBV5-1|TRBD2|-
TGCGCCAGCAGCTTGGTTCCAGCGGGGGGGACAGATACGCAGTATTTT
CASSLVPAGGTDTQYF
>TRBJ2-2|TRBV27|TRBD2|many
TGTGCCAGCAGTCCGGGACTAGTTGGAACCGGGGAGCTGTTTTTT
CASSPGLVGTGELFF
>TRBJ1-2|TRBV28|-|many
TGTGCCAGCAGAGGCCCCTACGATGGCTACACCTTC
CASRGPYDGYTF
>TRBJ1-4|TRBV12-3/TRBV12-4|TRBD1|-
TGTGCCAGCAGAAAAACAGGGGAGGATGAAAAACTGTTTTTT
CASRKTGEDEKLFF
>TRBJ1-2|TRBV7-2|-|many
TGTGCCAGCAGCGACACAGGATCCTCTAACTATGGCTACACCTTC
CASSDTGSSNYGYTF
>TRBJ2-1|TRBV7-9|-|many
TGTGCCAGCAGGGCCTACGGGGATCCCTCCTACAATGAGCAGTTCTTC
CASRAYGDPSYNEQFF